This TCR beta chain was sequenced in a study of blood T cells in healthy people across ages. From germline, CDR1 is SGHTA and CDR2 FQGNSA. The V end lost 4 bases, the J end lost 0 bases, and 12 bases lay between the germline ends. The length of the CDR3 is 15 residues. Primed by a sample-barcoded 5' primer and a J-beta primer mix, a second PCR proceeded for roughly 7 to 12 cycles. TCRdb analysed the 5' RACE reads with MiXCR anew, one entry per CDR3 protein. The data show roughly 1,700,000 distinct CDR3 sequences, over 25% seen once. The source material was blood. The receptor was isolated from a woman aged 30 to 39 in good health. The chain couples TRBV7-2 to TRBJ1-2, with D perhaps TRBD1 (5 bases). The CDR3 DNA reads as TGTGCCAGCAGCTCGCAGGGCCTCACTAACTATGGCTACACCTTC. Protein sequence: CASSSQGLTNYGYTF.